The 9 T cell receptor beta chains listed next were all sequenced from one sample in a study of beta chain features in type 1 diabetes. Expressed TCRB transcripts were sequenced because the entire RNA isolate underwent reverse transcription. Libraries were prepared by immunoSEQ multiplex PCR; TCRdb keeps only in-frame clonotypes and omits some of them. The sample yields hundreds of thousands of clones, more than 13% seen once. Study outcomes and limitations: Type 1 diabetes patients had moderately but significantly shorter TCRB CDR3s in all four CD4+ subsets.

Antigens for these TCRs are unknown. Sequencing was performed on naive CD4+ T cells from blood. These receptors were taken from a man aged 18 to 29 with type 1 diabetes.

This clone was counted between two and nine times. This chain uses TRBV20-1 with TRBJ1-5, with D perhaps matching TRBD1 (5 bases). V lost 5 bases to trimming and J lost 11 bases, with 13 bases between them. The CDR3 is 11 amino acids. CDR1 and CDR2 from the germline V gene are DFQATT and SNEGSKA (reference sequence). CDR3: CSAGGRVAQHF. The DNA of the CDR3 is TGCAGTGCTGGGGGGAGGGTGGCCCAGCATTTT.

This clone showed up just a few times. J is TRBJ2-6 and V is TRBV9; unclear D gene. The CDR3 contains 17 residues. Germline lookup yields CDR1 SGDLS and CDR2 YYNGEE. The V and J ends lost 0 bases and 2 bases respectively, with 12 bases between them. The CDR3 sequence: CASSVAGSFTGANVLTF. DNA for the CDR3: TGTGCCAGCAGCGTAGCAGGTTCCTTCACTGGGGCCAACGTCCTGACTTTC. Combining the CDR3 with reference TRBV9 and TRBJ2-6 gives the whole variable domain DSGVTQTPKHLITATGQRVTLRCSPRSGDLSVYWYQQSLDQGLQFLIQYYNGEERAKGNILERFSAQQFPDLHSELNLSSLELGDSALYFCASSVAGSFTGANVLTFGAGSRLTVL.

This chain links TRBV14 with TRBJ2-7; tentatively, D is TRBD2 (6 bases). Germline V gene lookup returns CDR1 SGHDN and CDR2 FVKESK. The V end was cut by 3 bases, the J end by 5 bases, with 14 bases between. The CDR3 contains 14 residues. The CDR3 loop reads CASSQRQREDEQYF. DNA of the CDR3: TGTGCCAGCAGCCAGAGACAAAGGGAGGACGAGCAGTACTTC.

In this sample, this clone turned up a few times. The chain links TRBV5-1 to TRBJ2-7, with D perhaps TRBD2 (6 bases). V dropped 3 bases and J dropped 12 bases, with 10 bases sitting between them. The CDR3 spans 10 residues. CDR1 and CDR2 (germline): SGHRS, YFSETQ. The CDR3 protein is CASSSGDGYF. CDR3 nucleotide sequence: TGCGCCAGCAGCTCGGGGGATGGGTACTTC.

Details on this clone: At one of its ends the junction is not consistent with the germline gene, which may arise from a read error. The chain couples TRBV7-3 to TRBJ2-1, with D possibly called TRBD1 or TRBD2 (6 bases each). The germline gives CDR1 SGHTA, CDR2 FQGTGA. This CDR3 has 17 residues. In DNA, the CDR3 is TGTGCCAGCAGCTCGGGGGCGACAGACCCAAGGGCACGAGAGCGGTTCTTC. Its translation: CASSSGATDPRARERFF.

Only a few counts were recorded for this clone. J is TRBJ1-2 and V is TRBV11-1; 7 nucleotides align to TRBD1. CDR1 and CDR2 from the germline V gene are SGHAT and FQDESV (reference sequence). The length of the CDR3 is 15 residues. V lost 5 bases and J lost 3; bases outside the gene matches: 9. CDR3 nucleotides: TGTGCCAGCAGCGTAAACAGGGGTGGCGACTATGGCTACACCTTC. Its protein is CASSVNRGGDYGYTF.

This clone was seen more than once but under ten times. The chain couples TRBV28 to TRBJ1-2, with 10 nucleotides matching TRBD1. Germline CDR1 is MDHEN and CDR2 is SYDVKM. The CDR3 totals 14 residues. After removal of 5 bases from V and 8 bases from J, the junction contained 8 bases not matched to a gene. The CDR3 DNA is TGTGCCAGCAGTACGACAGGGGGCGCGGAGGGCTACACCTTC. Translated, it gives CASSTTGGAEGYTF.

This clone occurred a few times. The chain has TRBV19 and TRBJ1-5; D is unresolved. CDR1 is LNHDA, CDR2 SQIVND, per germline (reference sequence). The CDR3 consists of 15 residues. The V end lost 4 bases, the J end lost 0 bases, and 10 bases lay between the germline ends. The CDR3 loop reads CASSSGRFSNQPQHF. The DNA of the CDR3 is TGTGCCAGTAGTAGCGGACGGTTTAGCAATCAGCCCCAGCATTTT.

DNA for the CDR3: TGTGCCAGCAGTTACTCGGCAGGGGGCGAAACAGGAGGCTACACCTTC. Its translation: CASSYSAGGETGGYTF. This chain joins TRBV6-6 and TRBJ1-2; 8 bases fit TRBD1. After removal of 0 bases from V and 8 bases from J, the junction contained 11 bases not matched to a gene. Germline CDR1 MNHNY, CDR2 SVGAGI (reference sequence). The CDR3 totals 16 residues.